This TCR beta chain was sequenced during a study of tumor-infiltrating lymphocytes in primary liver carcinoma. Per the germline V gene, CDR1 is MNHEY and CDR2 is SVGAGI. There are 16 residues in the CDR3. To note about this clonotype: A junction end diverges from the germline sequence, so it may reflect a read error.

TCR beta cDNA was made from around 460 ng total RNA with a constant-region primer. Amplification in three nested multiplex PCR rounds with slightly modified ARM-PCR gave rise to TCR beta libraries. Primers for the first two PCR rounds were TRBV1-TRBV30 forward primers and a C-beta reverse primer (about 11 cycles per round). Each CDR3 protein gets one entry after TCRdb re-called the multiplex PCR reads with MiXCR. The table records 100,000 or so distinct CDR3 sequences, approximately 71% of them present only once. For each extraction, RNA and DNA were obtained together from about 20-30 mg of unsorted bulk tissue.

Sample: liver tumor tissue from sampling region 5. Subset meaning: tumor region T5, tumor centre. The rearrangement links TRBV6-5 to TRBJ1-1; D perhaps matches TRBD1 (5 bases). The clonotype was recovered from a woman aged 55-69 years with primary liver carcinoma and hepatitis B virus infection. CDR3 sequence (DNA): TGTTCCAGCACTATAAGACCAGGACATCCTAACACTGAAGCTTTCTTT. Translated, it gives CSSTIRPGHPNTEAFF.